This T cell receptor (beta chain) was identified during a study of cytomegalovirus exposure and HLA in healthy donors. The study, taken as a whole, reports: The study designated about 180 TCR beta chains cytomegalovirus-associated. Researchers reported in a later analysis that a missense DCLRE1C variant was tied to TCR beta V- and J-gene trimming. Likely technical artifact: a cluster of highly shared sequence variants. Near-uniform donor sequencing depth was presumed by presence/absence analyses.

Turning to this clone: Its antigen is not identified. Different DNA sequences within this sample yield the same CDR3.

Primers included in the PCR were 60 Vbeta and 13 Jbeta primers. The table came from immunoSEQ multiplex PCR; TCRdb's copy has only in-frame clones and leaves some out. The sample totals 150,000 to 200,000 clones. The sequence was obtained from a woman between 18 and 29 years old in good health and CMV-seropositive. The specimen was PBMCs.

CDR3 DNA: TGCGCCAGCAGCCTGGGGCTAGCGGGAGGGAATGAGCAGTTCTTC. Protein sequence: CASSLGLAGGNEQFF. The genes are TRBV5-1 and TRBJ2-1; TRBD2 aligns across 12 bases. Germline values: CDR1 SGHRS, CDR2 YFSETQ. The CDR3 runs 15 residues. The V segment lost 4 bases and the J segment 7 bases; nucleotides outside the gene matches: 6.